Below are 6 T cell receptor beta chains sequenced from a single sample in a study of T cell responses to AZD1222 COVID-19 vaccine. This table comes from immunoSEQ multiplex PCR, and its TCRdb copy is limited to in-frame clones, with some not included. This sample has 130,000 or so clones, with approximately 90% found just once. Here the sequenced sample was peripheral blood, taken on day 0 of AZD1222 vaccination. The receptors come from an adult in good health.

This clone has just a few counts. V gene TRBV10-3 combines with J gene TRBJ1-6, with TRBD1 matching over 7 bases. Germline trimming cut 6 bases from V and 7 bases from J; bases unmatched to any gene: 6. Germline V gives CDR1 ENHRY, CDR2 SYGVKD. CDR3 length equals 14 residues. The CDR3 is CAIRGTVKNSPLHF. As DNA, the CDR3 is TGTGCCATCAGGGGGACAGTGAAGAATTCACCCCTCCACTTT.

The chain links TRBV28 to TRBJ1-2; D gene uncertain. V dropped 3 bases and J dropped 3 bases, with 17 bases sitting between them. Germline CDR1 reads MDHEN; CDR2 reads SYDVKM. CDR3 length equals 16 residues. In DNA form, the CDR3 reads TGTGCCAGCAGTTTGGCGGTCGGGGTAGGTCACTATGGCTACACCTTC. Translated, it gives CASSLAVGVGHYGYTF.

The CDR3 nucleotides are TGTGCCAGCAGCGCTCCGGGGACTAGCGGGAGACAAACAGATACGCAGTATTTT. This codes for CASSAPGTSGRQTDTQYF. The chain employs TRBV9 and TRBJ2-3; 14 nucleotides align to TRBD2. CDR1 is SGDLS and CDR2 is YYNGEE in the germline V gene. V lost 3 bases to trimming and J lost 3 bases; unmatched junction nucleotides: 9. The CDR3 has 18 residues.

The chain combines TRBV4-1 with TRBJ1-1; D is undetermined. V was trimmed by 0 bases and J by 6 bases, leaving 17 bases between them. The germline V gene encodes CDR1 MGHRA and CDR2 YSYEKL. CDR3 length: 16 residues. In DNA form, the CDR3 reads TGCGCCAGCAGCCAAGAAGGTAGCCGCCTTCGGGCTGAAGCTTTCTTT. This translates into CASSQEGSRLRAEAFF.

The chain recombines TRBV19 with TRBJ1-1, with D maybe TRBD1 (5 bases). The ends were cut back, 5 bases at V and 11 bases at J, with 18 bases in the middle. CDR1 and CDR2 from the germline V gene are LNHDA and SQIVND (reference sequence). CDR3 length: 13 amino acids. The CDR3 DNA is TGTGCCAGTAGTCTCCGGGACGGTCCTAAGGCTTTCTTT. It yields the protein CASSLRDGPKAFF.

The V call is TRBV7-8, the J call TRBJ1-4; D is possibly TRBD1 (6 bases). Trimming cost V 4 bases and J 4 bases, with 10 bases left between them. CDR3 length: 14 amino acids. Germline values: CDR1 SGHVS, CDR2 FQNEAQ. In DNA form, the CDR3 reads TGTGCCAGCAGCTCCACAGGGTTTAATGAAAAACTGTTTTTT. This translates into CASSSTGFNEKLFF.